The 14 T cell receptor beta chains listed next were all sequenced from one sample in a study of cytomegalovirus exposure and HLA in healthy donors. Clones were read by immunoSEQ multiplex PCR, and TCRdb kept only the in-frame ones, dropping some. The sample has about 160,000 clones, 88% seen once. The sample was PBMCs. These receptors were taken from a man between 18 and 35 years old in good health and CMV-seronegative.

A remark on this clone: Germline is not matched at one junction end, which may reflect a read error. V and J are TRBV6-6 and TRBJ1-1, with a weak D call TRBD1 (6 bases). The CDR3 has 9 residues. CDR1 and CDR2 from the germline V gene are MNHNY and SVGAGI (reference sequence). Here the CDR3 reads CASSSTRGF. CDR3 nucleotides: TGTGCCAGCAGTTCTACCAGGGGCTTT.

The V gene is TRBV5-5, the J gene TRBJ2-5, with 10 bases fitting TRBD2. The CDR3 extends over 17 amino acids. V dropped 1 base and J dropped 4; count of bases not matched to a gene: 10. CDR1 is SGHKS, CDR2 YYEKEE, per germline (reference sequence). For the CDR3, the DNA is TGTGCCAGCAGCTTGTGGCTAGCGGGAGATCTTGGAGAGACCCAGTACTTC. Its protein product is CASSLWLAGDLGETQYF.

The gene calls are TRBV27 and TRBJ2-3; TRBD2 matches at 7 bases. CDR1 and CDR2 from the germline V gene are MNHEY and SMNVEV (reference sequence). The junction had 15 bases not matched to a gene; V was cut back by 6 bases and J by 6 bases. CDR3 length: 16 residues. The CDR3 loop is CASSQPPSTSRDTQYF. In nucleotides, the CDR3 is TGTGCCAGCAGCCAACCTCCCTCGACTAGCCGGGATACGCAGTATTTT.

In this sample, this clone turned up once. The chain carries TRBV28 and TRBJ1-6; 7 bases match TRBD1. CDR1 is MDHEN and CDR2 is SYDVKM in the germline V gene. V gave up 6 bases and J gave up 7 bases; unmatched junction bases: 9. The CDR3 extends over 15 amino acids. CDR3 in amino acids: CASRRRDSTNSPLHF. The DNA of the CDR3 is TGTGCCAGCAGACGGCGGGACAGCACAAATTCACCCCTCCACTTT.

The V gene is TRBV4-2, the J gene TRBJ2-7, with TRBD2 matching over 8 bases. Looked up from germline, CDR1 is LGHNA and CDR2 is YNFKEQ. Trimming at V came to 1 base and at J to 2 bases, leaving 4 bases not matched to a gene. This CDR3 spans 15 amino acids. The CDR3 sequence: CASSQGNGGAYEQYF. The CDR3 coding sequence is TGTGCCAGCAGCCAAGGGAACGGGGGGGCCTACGAGCAGTACTTC.

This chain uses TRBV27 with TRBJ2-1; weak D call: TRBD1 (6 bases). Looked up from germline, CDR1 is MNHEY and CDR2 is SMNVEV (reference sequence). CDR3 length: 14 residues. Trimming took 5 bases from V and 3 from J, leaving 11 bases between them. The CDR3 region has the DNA TGTGCCAGCAGTGTCCGGACAGACTACAATGAGCAGTTCTTC. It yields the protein CASSVRTDYNEQFF.

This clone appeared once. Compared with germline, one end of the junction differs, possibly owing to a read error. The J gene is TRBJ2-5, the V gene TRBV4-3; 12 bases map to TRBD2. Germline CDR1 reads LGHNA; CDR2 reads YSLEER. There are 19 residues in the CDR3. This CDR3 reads CASSQEMKRRLAGGETLYF. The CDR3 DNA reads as TGCGCCAGCAGCCAAGAAATGAAACGTAGGCTAGCGGGAGGGGAGACCCTGTACTTC.

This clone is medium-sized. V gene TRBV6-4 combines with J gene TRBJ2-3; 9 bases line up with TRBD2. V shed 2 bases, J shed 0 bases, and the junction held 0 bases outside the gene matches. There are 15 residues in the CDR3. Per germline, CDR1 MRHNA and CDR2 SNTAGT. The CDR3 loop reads CASSDGTSSTDTQYF. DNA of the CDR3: TGTGCCAGCAGTGACGGGACTAGCAGCACAGATACGCAGTATTTT.

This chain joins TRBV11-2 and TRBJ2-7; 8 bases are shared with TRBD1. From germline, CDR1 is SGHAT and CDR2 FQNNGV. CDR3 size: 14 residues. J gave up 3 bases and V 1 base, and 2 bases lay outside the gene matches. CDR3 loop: CASSLAGQDYEQYF. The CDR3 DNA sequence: TGTGCCAGCAGCTTAGCGGGACAGGACTACGAGCAGTACTTC. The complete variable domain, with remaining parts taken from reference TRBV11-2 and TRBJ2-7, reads EAGVAQSPRYKIIEKRQSVAFWCNPISGHATLYWYQQILGQGPKLLIQFQNNGVVDDSQLPKDRFSAERLKGVDSTLKIQPAKLEDSAVYLCASSLAGQDYEQYFGPGTRLTVT.

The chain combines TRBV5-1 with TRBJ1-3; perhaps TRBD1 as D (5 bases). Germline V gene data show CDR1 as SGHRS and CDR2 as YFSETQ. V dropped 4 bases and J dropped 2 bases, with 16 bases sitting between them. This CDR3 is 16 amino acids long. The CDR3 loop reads CASSLRVVIPGNTIYF. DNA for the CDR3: TGCGCCAGCAGCCTCAGGGTGGTGATTCCTGGAAACACCATATATTTT.

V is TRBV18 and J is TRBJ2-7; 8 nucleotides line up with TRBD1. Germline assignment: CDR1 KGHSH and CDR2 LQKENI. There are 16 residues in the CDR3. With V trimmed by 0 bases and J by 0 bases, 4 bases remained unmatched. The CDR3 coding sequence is TGTGCCAGCTCACCACCCCGGGACAGGAGCTCCTACGAGCAGTACTTC. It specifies CASSPPRDRSSYEQYF.

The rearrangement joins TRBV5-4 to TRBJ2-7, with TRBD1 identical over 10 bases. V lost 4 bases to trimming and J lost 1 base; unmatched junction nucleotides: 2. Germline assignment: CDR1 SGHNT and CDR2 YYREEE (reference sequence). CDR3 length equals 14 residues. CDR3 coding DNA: TGTGCCAGCAGCCAGGGACAGGGGTCCTACGAGCAGTACTTC. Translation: CASSQGQGSYEQYF.

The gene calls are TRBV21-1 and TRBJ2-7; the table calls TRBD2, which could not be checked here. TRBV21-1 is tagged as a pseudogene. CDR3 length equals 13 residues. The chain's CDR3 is CASSLPGKPQQYF. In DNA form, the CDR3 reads TGTGCCAGCAGCCTCCCGGGGAAGCCTCAGCAGTACTTC.

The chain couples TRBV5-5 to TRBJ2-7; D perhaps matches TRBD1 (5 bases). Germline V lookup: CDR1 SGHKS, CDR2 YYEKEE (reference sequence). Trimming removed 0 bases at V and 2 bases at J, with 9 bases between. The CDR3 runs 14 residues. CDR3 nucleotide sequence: TGTGCCAGCAGCTTGGAGGCAGGGCCCTACGAGCAGTACGTC. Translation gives CASSLEAGPYEQYV.